One sample yielded the 27 T cell receptor beta chains listed below, sequenced in a study of T cells in Graves' hyperthyroidism and ophthalmopathy. The CDR3 regions of TCR beta were amplified from RNA transcripts. First-round RT-PCR targeting the TCR CDR3 was performed with the HTBI primer set. TCRdb redid the calling of the multiplex PCR reads with MiXCR, one entry per CDR3 protein. Found here are 350,000 or so distinct CDR3 sequences, about a sixth of them singletons; the top ten hold roughly a third. The sample comprised blood. These receptors came from a woman in her 30s with Graves' hyperthyroidism that later progressed to Graves' ophthalmopathy.

The CDR3 DNA is TGTGCCAGCAGCCCGGGACACAATTACGAGCAGTACTTC. It is translated as CASSPGHNYEQYF. The chain employs TRBV11-3 and TRBJ2-7; D is perhaps TRBD1 (6 bases). The CDR3 is 13 residues long. Germline values: CDR1 SGHNT, CDR2 YENEEA. Trimming cost V 5 bases and J 4 bases, with 12 bases left between them.

This clonotype appeared many times. The chain joins TRBV6-1 to TRBJ1-1; D might be TRBD1 (5 bases). Germline V gene lookup returns CDR1 MNHNS and CDR2 SASEGT. The V end lost 3 bases, the J end lost 5 bases, and 16 bases lay between the germline ends. This CDR3 spans 15 amino acids. CDR3 sequence: CASSEFGGLGTEAFF. The CDR3 nucleotides read TGTGCCAGCAGTGAGTTTGGGGGATTAGGGACTGAAGCTTTCTTT.

This chain joins TRBV6-1 and TRBJ1-2, with 7 bases aligning to TRBD1. Germline values: CDR1 MNHNS, CDR2 SASEGT. The J segment lost 4 bases and the V segment lost 3 bases, leaving 14 bases of the junction unmatched. The CDR3 has 17 amino acids. CDR3 loop: CASSDPRTGGRGYGYTF. The CDR3 coding sequence is TGTGCCAGCAGTGATCCCCGGACAGGAGGACGGGGCTATGGCTACACCTTC.

The chain employs TRBV5-6 and TRBJ1-2; D might be TRBD1 (5 bases). Trimming pared 2 bases from V and 1 base from J, leaving 6 bases between. The CDR3 loop spans 13 amino acids. The germline CDR1 and CDR2 sequences are SGHDT and YYEEEE. The CDR3 bases are TGTGCCAGCAGCTTCGACAGTAACTATGGCTACACCTTC. This codes for CASSFDSNYGYTF.

The table lists this clonotype with many counts. The chain is built from TRBV24-1 and TRBJ2-1; perhaps TRBD1 as D (5 bases). The germline V and J ends were trimmed by 6 bases and 0 bases, with 17 bases remaining between them. From germline, CDR1 is KGHDR and CDR2 SFDVKD. The CDR3 contains 17 residues. CDR3 nucleotides: TGTGCCACCAGTCGCGAACAGGCTTTTGGCTCCTACAATGAGCAGTTCTTC. Translating it yields CATSREQAFGSYNEQFF.

This clonotype was counted between two and nine times. The J gene is TRBJ2-7, the V gene TRBV3-1; unclear D gene. The CDR3 totals 13 residues. Germline loops: CDR1 LGHDT, CDR2 YNNKEL (reference sequence). Deletions cut 0 bases from V and 7 bases from J, with 10 bases between. The CDR3 is CASSQDLLGEQYF. In DNA, the CDR3 is TGTGCCAGCAGCCAAGATCTGTTGGGGGAGCAGTACTTC.

The CDR3 loop is CSAKNPDRGHVGYTF. The CDR3 coding sequence is TGCAGTGCTAAAAATCCGGACAGGGGGCATGTTGGCTACACCTTC. The chain combines TRBV20-1 with TRBJ1-2, with 11 positions matching TRBD1. Germline CDR1 reads DFQATT; CDR2 reads SNEGSKA (reference sequence). The ends lost 4 bases at V and 7 bases at J; junction bases unmatched: 11. The CDR3 covers 15 residues.

This clonotype was counted a single time. A much larger clone sits a single nucleotide away, making a read error possible. The V call is TRBV18, the J call TRBJ2-3, with 12 bases aligning to TRBD2. CDR3 length: 16 residues. Looked up from germline, CDR1 is KGHSH and CDR2 is LQKENI. Trimming removed 5 bases from V and 5 bases from J; junction bases left unmatched: 8. CDR3 bases: TGTGCCAGCTCAACTACTAGCGGGGGGCTCATAGATACGCAGTATTTT. Its protein product is CASSTTSGGLIDTQYF.

This clonotype was recorded at least ten times. The rearrangement joins TRBV6-1 to TRBJ2-7, with 8 bases lining up with TRBD2. The CDR3 totals 14 residues. Germline values: CDR1 MNHNS, CDR2 SASEGT. V lost 4 bases to trimming and J lost 4 bases; unmatched junction nucleotides: 6. This CDR3 reads CASSVKRETYEQYF. CDR3 nucleotide sequence: TGTGCCAGCAGTGTTAAGCGGGAGACATACGAGCAGTACTTC.

This clonotype showed up many times. The rearrangement joins TRBV30 to TRBJ2-7; no firm D call. The V gene's germline CDR1 is GTSNPN and CDR2 SVGIG (reference sequence). The V gene lost 1 base and the J gene lost 0 bases, with 4 bases spanning the gap. The CDR3 totals 12 residues. CDR3 region: CAWSDDSYEQYF. Written as DNA, the CDR3 is TGTGCCTGGAGTGACGACTCCTACGAGCAGTACTTC.

The table lists this clonotype with many counts. This chain uses TRBV15 with TRBJ2-3; D might be TRBD1 (8 bases). With 0 bases removed from V and 10 bases from J, the gap between germline ends came to 17 bases. The CDR3 is made up of 15 amino acids. Germline CDR1 reads LNHNV; CDR2 reads YYDKDF (reference sequence). The CDR3 sequence is CATSRESTGGAAQYF. In nucleotides, the CDR3 is TGTGCCACCAGCAGAGAGAGCACAGGGGGGGCTGCGCAGTATTTT.

This clonotype was seen repeatedly, ten times or more. The chain joins TRBV25-1 to TRBJ2-3; 7 bases agree with TRBD2. CDR3 length: 15 amino acids. Germline trimming cut 4 bases from V and 0 bases from J; bases unmatched to any gene: 4. CDR1 MGHDK and CDR2 SYGVNS come from the germline V gene. The CDR3 bases are TGTGCCAGCAGTGCGGGGGGTATTAGCACAGATACGCAGTATTTT. Its protein is CASSAGGISTDTQYF. Full variable domain (rest looked up from reference TRBV25-1 and TRBJ2-3): EADIYQTPRYLVIGTGKKITLECSQTMGHDKMYWYQQDPGMELHLIHYSYGVNSTEKGDLSSESTVSRIRTEHFPLTLESARPSHTSQYLCASSAGGISTDTQYFGPGTRLTVL.

This clonotype was observed many times. The rearrangement uses TRBV2 and TRBJ2-7; 7 bases agree with TRBD1. Germline values: CDR1 SNHLY, CDR2 FYNNEI. The V gene end was trimmed by 6 bases and the J gene end by 5 bases; junction bases not matched to a gene: 4. CDR3 length equals 12 residues. CDR3 region: CASSSGQDEQYF. The CDR3 DNA reads as TGTGCCAGCAGCTCTGGACAGGACGAGCAGTACTTC.

This clonotype was observed at least ten times. V gene TRBV11-3 combines with J gene TRBJ1-1; TRBD1 aligns across 12 bases. CDR1 is SGHNT and CDR2 is YENEEA in the germline V gene. V shed 5 bases and J 5 bases; nucleotides not matched to a gene: 9. The CDR3 contains 16 residues. This CDR3 is CASSLSGTGGPTEAFF. The CDR3 DNA sequence: TGTGCCAGCAGCCTTTCCGGGACAGGGGGCCCAACTGAAGCTTTCTTT.

In its sample, this clonotype was seen a few times. The chain combines TRBV18 with TRBJ2-1; unclear D gene. The CDR3 runs to 11 residues. Germline loops: CDR1 KGHSH, CDR2 LQKENI. Trimming left V 3 bases short and J 5 bases short, with 2 bases between. CDR3 sequence (DNA): TGTGCCAGCTCACCTAACAATGAGCAGTTCTTC. Translated, it gives CASSPNNEQFF.

This clonotype was observed a few times. The J gene is TRBJ2-6, the V gene TRBV5-1; D is uncertain. There are 14 residues in the CDR3. Trimming left V 5 bases short and J 0 bases short, with 6 bases between. CDR1 is SGHRS and CDR2 is YFSETQ in the germline V gene. The CDR3 is CASRRTSGANVLTF. The CDR3, as DNA: TGCGCCAGCAGACGTACCTCTGGGGCCAACGTCCTGACTTTC.

In this sample, this clonotype turned up many times. This rearrangement joins TRBV18 to TRBJ2-1, with a tentative D call TRBD2 (5 bases). V shed 3 bases and J shed 1 base, with 10 bases lying between them. Germline V gene sequence: CDR1 KGHSH, CDR2 LQKENI. The CDR3 length is 15 residues. The CDR3 DNA reads TGTGCCAGCTCACCGCTTAGACTATCCTACAATGAGCAGTTCTTC. Its protein product is CASSPLRLSYNEQFF.

This clonotype was detected ten times or more. V gene TRBV13 combines with J gene TRBJ2-1; a possible D gene is TRBD2 (6 bases). CDR1 and CDR2 from the germline V gene are PRHDT and FYEKMQ (reference sequence). Trimming pared 3 bases from V and 10 bases from J, leaving 19 bases between. The CDR3 contains 15 residues. The CDR3 sequence is CASSFGGRTRGEQFF. The CDR3 coding sequence is TGTGCCAGCAGCTTCGGCGGGCGGACTCGGGGGGAGCAGTTCTTC.

The chain links TRBV28 to TRBJ2-6; D is unclear. V was shortened by 10 bases and J by 0 bases, with 7 bases between the two germline ends. This CDR3 contains 13 residues. CDR1 and CDR2 from the germline V gene are MDHEN and SYDVKM. CDR3 nucleotide sequence: TGTGCCACTACGAGCTCTGGGGCCAACGTCCTGACTTTC. It is translated as CATTSSGANVLTF.

The V gene is TRBV19, the J gene TRBJ1-2; D call uncertain. Trimming pared 3 bases from V and 6 bases from J, leaving 23 bases between. This CDR3 contains 17 residues. Germline assignment: CDR1 LNHDA and CDR2 SQIVND (reference sequence). The CDR3 reads CASSITWPPTPGDGYTF. The CDR3 DNA reads TGTGCCAGTAGTATTACTTGGCCCCCTACCCCCGGCGATGGCTACACCTTC. The variable domain in full, completed from reference TRBV19 and TRBJ1-2, reads DGGITQSPKYLFRKEGQNVTLSCEQNLNHDAMYWYRQDPGQGLRLIYYSQIVNDFQKGDIAEGYSVSREKKESFPLTVTSAQKNPTAFYLCASSITWPPTPGDGYTFGSGTRLTVV.

The chain carries TRBV30 and TRBJ2-2; D is possibly TRBD1 (5 bases). This CDR3 has 16 amino acids. Trimming pared 0 bases from V and 3 bases from J, leaving 14 bases between. Germline V CDR1 and CDR2: GTSNPN, SVGIG (reference sequence). The CDR3 loop is CAWSVSFRVDTGELFF. The CDR3 nucleotides are TGTGCCTGGAGTGTTTCTTTCAGGGTGGACACCGGGGAGCTGTTTTTT.

In the case of this clonotype: Since a much larger clone is just one base distant, this may be a read error. The chain joins TRBV2 to TRBJ1-4, with 7 bases identical to TRBD1. Germline V gene lookup returns CDR1 SNHLY and CDR2 FYNNEI. V lost 6 bases to trimming and J lost 0 bases; unmatched junction nucleotides: 4. The length of the CDR3 is 15 residues. The CDR3 region is CASRLGQSTNEKLFF. CDR3 coding DNA: TGTGCCAGCAGACTGGGACAGTCAACTAATGAAAAACTGTTTTTT. The whole variable domain, remainder taken from reference TRBV2 and TRBJ1-4, is EPEVTQTPSHQVTQMGQEVILRCVPISNHLYFYWYRQILGQKVEFLVSFYNNEISEKSEIFDDQFSVERPDGSNFTLKIRSTKLEDSAMYFCASRLGQSTNEKLFFGSGTQLSVL.

At least ten counts were recorded for this clonotype. The chain recombines TRBV6-5 with TRBJ2-1, with TRBD2 matching 9 bases. CDR1 and CDR2 from the germline V gene are MNHEY and SVGAGI. CDR3 length: 20 amino acids. V was pared by 4 bases and J by 4 bases, with 20 bases of the junction left unmatched. CDR3 sequence (DNA): TGTGCCAGCAGTTCCCTAGGGTCTAGCGGGACCCTTTCGGGTTACAATGAGCAGTTCTTC. Translation: CASSSLGSSGTLSGYNEQFF.

For this clonotype: This may be a read error, as it is one base from a much larger clone. Because it lacks the conserved phenylalanine or tryptophan at the end, this CDR3 is likely a read error. This chain links TRBV28 with TRBJ1-5; D unclear. Trimming left V 5 bases short and J 5 bases short, with 16 bases between. This CDR3 spans 15 amino acids. CDR1 is MDHEN and CDR2 is SYDVKM in the germline V gene. This CDR3 is CASSDLREGDQPQHL. The CDR3, as DNA: TGTGCCAGCAGTGACCTTCGGGAGGGCGATCAGCCCCAGCATCTT.

This clonotype appeared many times. The chain is built from TRBV11-3 and TRBJ1-3; 7 positions match TRBD1. Germline V gene data show CDR1 as SGHNT and CDR2 as YENEEA. The CDR3 contains 12 residues. V lost 5 bases, J lost 8 bases, and 3 bases stayed unmatched. CDR3 sequence reads: CASSGQGDTIYF. In DNA form, the CDR3 reads TGTGCCAGCAGCGGGCAGGGGGACACCATATATTTT.

There are a few counts of this clonotype. The chain uses TRBV7-9 and TRBJ1-1, with D tentatively TRBD1 (6 bases). The CDR3 totals 14 residues. Germline lookup yields CDR1 SEHNR and CDR2 FQNEAQ (reference sequence). V was pared by 5 bases and J by 4 bases, with 14 bases between. CDR3 nucleotides: TGTGCCAGCAGCCCCCGGGGGGGGCTCACTGAAGCTTTCTTT. This translates into CASSPRGGLTEAFF.

This clonotype has a count of ten or more. The chain recombines TRBV20-1 with TRBJ2-1; D gene unclear. Germline loops: CDR1 DFQATT, CDR2 SNEGSKA (reference sequence). The CDR3 length is 14 residues. Trimming pared 1 base from V and 8 bases from J, leaving 15 bases between. This chain's CDR3 is CSARVGASWYEQFF. DNA of the CDR3: TGCAGTGCTAGAGTTGGCGCGAGTTGGTATGAGCAGTTCTTC.